These T cell receptor beta chains were read from a single sample in a study of blood T cell repertoires in COVID-19. Profiled with immunoSEQ multiplex PCR; TCRdb holds only in-frame clones, not every one. The sample carries 200,000 to 250,000 clones, around 86% recorded once. Sequencing used peripheral blood. These receptors were taken from a man aged 60 to 69 who had recovered from COVID-19. Each CDR3 is given with its conserved first and last residue. The order of the fields is clone size, J gene, D gene, V gene, CDR3 DNA, CDR3 protein. The D gene is left open where the match is weak. The listing skips clone size in some rows; elsewhere it reads once, few, many or a size class.

- TRBJ1-2 - TRBV28 TGTGCCAGCAGCACACCTTGGACTCTCCGCTTGGGCTACACCTTC CASSTPWTLRLGYTF
- TRBJ1-2 TRBD1 TRBV5-6 TGTGCCAGCAGCTCTCTACAGGGGGCTCGCGACTATGGCTACACCTTC CASSSLQGARDYGYTF
- TRBJ1-2 TRBD1 TRBV4-1 TGCGCCAGCAGCTTCCCGACAGGGAGCTATGGCTACACCTTC CASSFPTGSYGYTF
few TRBJ2-5 - TRBV11-2 TGTGCCAGCAGCTTAGGGGCAGGTACATCACAAGAGACCCAGTACTTC CASSLGAGTSQETQYF
few TRBJ2-2 - TRBV4-3 TGCGCCAGCAGCCGGGGCGGGACGAACACCGGGGAGCTGTTTTTT CASSRGGTNTGELFF
- TRBJ2-1 TRBD2 TRBV7-2 TGTGCCAGCAGTCGAGTCCTGGGGCTAGCGGGAGGCAATGAGCAGTTCTTC CASSRVLGLAGGNEQFF
- TRBJ2-7 - TRBV5-6 TGTGCCAGCAGCGGCGGGACGCCCGAGCAGTACTTC CASSGGTPEQYF
- TRBJ2-1 - TRBV12-3/TRBV12-4 TGTGCCAGCAGTTTCGGATGGGCCAATGAGCAGTTCTTC CASSFGWANEQFF
- TRBJ1-3 - TRBV3-1/TRBV3-2 TGTGCCAGCAGCCGGACTCAGGGGCCCGGAAACACCATATATTTT CASSRTQGPGNTIYF
- TRBJ1-1 TRBD1 TRBV5-5 TGTGCCAGCAGCTTGTCCCGGGACAGGGGTTTGAGCACTGAAGCTTTCTTT CASSLSRDRGLSTEAFF
- TRBJ2-1 TRBD1 TRBV6-2/TRBV6-3 TGTGCCAGCAGTCGACCCGGGACAGGGAGGTACAATGAGCAGTTCTTC CASSRPGTGRYNEQFF
- TRBJ2-1 TRBD2 TRBV5-4 TGTGCCAGCAGCTTTCCTCGGGCGGGGAGGGGAAATGAGCAGTTCTTC CASSFPRAGRGNEQFF
few TRBJ1-2 - TRBV3-1/TRBV3-2 TGTGCCAGCAGCCAGTATACAGGGATCGGTGGCTACACCTTC CASSQYTGIGGYTF
- TRBJ2-6 TRBD1 TRBV7-3 TGTGCCAGCAGCTTGATACCGCCGGGACAGGGGGCAGGTGGGGCCAACGTCCTGACTTTC CASSLIPPGQGAGGANVLTF
- TRBJ2-7 TRBD2 TRBV5-6 TGTGCCAGCAGCCGTCCCAGCGGGGGGGCCAGGGGCGAGCAGTACTTC CASSRPSGGARGEQYF
once TRBJ1-1 - TRBV19 TGTGCCAGTAGTATCGGTGGAGGGTCGACTGAAGCTTTCTTT CASSIGGGSTEAFF
- TRBJ1-3 - TRBV6-1 TGTGCCAGCAGTGAATTGCCAGGGTTCACCATATATTTT CASSELPGFTIYF
few TRBJ2-2 TRBD2 TRBV12-5 TGTGCTAGTGGTTCCGGACTAGCAGACACCGGGGAGCTGTTTTTT CASGSGLADTGELFF
- TRBJ2-3 - TRBV6-5 TGTGCCAGCAGTACCCTGGGGGGTACGCAGTATTTT CASSTLGGTQYF
- TRBJ1-2 TRBD1 TRBV2 TGTGCCAGCAGCCCCGTACAGGGGGCTAATGGCTACACCTTC CASSPVQGANGYTF
few TRBJ2-3 TRBD2 TRBV7-6 TGTGCCAGCAGCCCCCTGCGGGGGGCCCGTGCCACAGATACGCAGTATTTT CASSPLRGARATDTQYF
- TRBJ2-3 - TRBV11-2 TGTGCCAGCAGCTGGTCCGGACAGAGGAGCACAGATACGCAGTATTTT CASSWSGQRSTDTQYF
- TRBJ1-4 - TRBV6-5 TGTGCCAGCAGTTACGGGGGGGCGGATGAAAAACTGTTTTTT CASSYGGADEKLFF
- TRBJ1-2 - TRBV27 TGTGCCAGCAGTCCAATCGACAAGACCTATGGCTACACCTTC CASSPIDKTYGYTF
- TRBJ2-2 - TRBV29-1 TGCAGCGTCCTACCCCAACGACAGTACACCGGGGAGCTGTTTTTT CSVLPQRQYTGELFF
- TRBJ1-2 - TRBV11-2 TGTGCCAGCAGCCTGACCACAGGGTCCCATGGCTACACCTTC CASSLTTGSHGYTF
- TRBJ2-7 - TRBV7-8 TGTGCCAGCAGCTTAGGAGTCCGGGGGATAAGCGAGCAGTACTTC CASSLGVRGISEQYF
- TRBJ2-5 TRBD1 TRBV12-5 TGTGCTAGTGCCAAGACAGGGGGCATAGAGACCCAGTACTTC CASAKTGGIETQYF
- TRBJ2-1 TRBD1 TRBV9 TGTGCCAGCAGCGTAGCTGGGACAGGGGGCAATGAGCAGTTCTTC CASSVAGTGGNEQFF
- TRBJ2-5 TRBD2 TRBV5-1 TGCGCCAGCAGGCGAATCGGGGGGGCATCGGCTGAGACCCAGTACTTC CASRRIGGASAETQYF
- TRBJ2-6 - TRBV11-3 TGTGCCAGCAGCTTAGATGACGGTATAGGGACTTTTCCTGGGGCCAACGTCCTGACTTTC CASSLDDGIGTFPGANVLTF
- TRBJ2-5 TRBD2 TRBV5-1 TGCGCCAGCAGCCGATCTTTACTAGCGGGGGAGACCCAGTACTTC CASSRSLLAGETQYF
- TRBJ2-5 - TRBV21-1 TGTGCCAGCAGCAAAGAAAGAGGGCAGCAAGAGACCCAGTACTTC CASSKERGQQETQYF
- TRBJ1-1 - TRBV15 TGTGCCACCAGCAGAGTTGGGCAGGCGAACACTGAAGCTTTCTTT CATSRVGQANTEAFF
- TRBJ1-2 TRBD1 TRBV6-4 TGTGCCAGCAGGGGACAGGGGACGGGGAACTATGGCTACACCTTC CASRGQGTGNYGYTF
- TRBJ2-5 TRBD1 TRBV12-3/TRBV12-4 TGTGCCAGCAGTGAGACAGGGCAAGAGACCCAGTACTTC CASSETGQETQYF
- TRBJ1-5 - TRBV28 TGTGCCAGCAGGTGGGGAGGGGATCAGCCCCAGCATTTT CASRWGGDQPQHF
- TRBJ2-4 - TRBV6-5 TGTGCCACCCATCCGGGTTTAGCCAAAAACATTCAGTACTTC CATHPGLAKNIQYF
- TRBJ1-3 - TRBV5-1 TGCGCCAGCAGCCCGGACATCTCTGGAAACACCATATATTTT CASSPDISGNTIYF
- TRBJ1-2 - TRBV10-3 TGTGCCATCAGTGAGGGTAGCGGGTCTGGCTACACCTTC CAISEGSGSGYTF
- TRBJ2-7 - TRBV3-1/TRBV3-2 TGTGCCAGCAGCCAGAAAGCCGGGGAGCAGTACTTC CASSQKAGEQYF
- TRBJ1-1 TRBD1 TRBV30 TGTGCCTGGGGACAGGGGAACACTGAAGCTTTCTTT CAWGQGNTEAFF
once TRBJ2-1 - TRBV5-8 TGTGCCAGCAGCCCCGGGACATGGAGTTGGAATGAGCAGTTCTTC CASSPGTWSWNEQFF
- TRBJ2-5 - TRBV2 TGTGCCAGCAGTGACGGTCGAGAGACCCAGTACTTC CASSDGRETQYF
once TRBJ2-7 - TRBV9 TGTGCCAGCAGCCCCCGGAGCCTCTCCTACGAGCAGTACTTC CASSPRSLSYEQYF
- TRBJ2-7 - TRBV2 TGTGCCAGCAGTATAGGCCGGAAGCAACACCTAGTGCAGCAGTACTTC CASSIGRKQHLVQQYF
- TRBJ1-1 - TRBV7-9 TGTGCCAGCAGCTTAGACCGGGGTTCGAACACTGAAGCTTTCTTT CASSLDRGSNTEAFF